These 15 T cell receptor beta chains share one sample of origin, sequenced in a study of CD8 T cells in Susac syndrome. The RNA, about 0.5 to 1 ug, was put through reverse transcription using random hexamers. Via MiXCR, TCRdb re-called the immunoSEQ multiplex PCR reads, giving one row per CDR3 protein. The data show 160,000 or so distinct CDR3 sequences, 85% to 95% seen once. The sample consisted of CD4+ T cells from PBMCs. The receptors originated from a human donor with Susac syndrome.

The rearrangement links TRBV7-2 to TRBJ2-7, with TRBD1 as a possible D gene (6 bases). V was trimmed by 1 base and J by 5 bases, leaving 12 bases between them. This CDR3 has 14 residues. Germline lookup yields CDR1 SGHTA and CDR2 FQGNSA. The CDR3 sequence is CASSLDWGRNEQYF. As DNA, the CDR3 is TGTGCCAGCAGCTTAGACTGGGGGCGGAACGAGCAGTACTTC.

The V call is TRBV24-1, the J call TRBJ1-5, with D maybe TRBD1 (6 bases). Between the trimmed V and J ends, which lost 4 bases and 7 bases, there was a span of 13 bases. The CDR3 loop spans 14 amino acids. Germline CDR1 KGHDR, CDR2 SFDVKD. The CDR3 sequence is CATSDNRESQPQHF. For the CDR3, the DNA is TGTGCCACCAGTGACAACAGGGAATCGCAGCCCCAGCATTTT.

The V and J genes are TRBV2 and TRBJ1-5; 11 bases line up with TRBD1. Germline CDR1 reads SNHLY; CDR2 reads FYNNEI. CDR3 length: 16 amino acids. V shed 6 bases and J 3 bases; nucleotides not matched to a gene: 7. The CDR3 DNA follows: TGTGCCAGCAGCTTCCGGGACAGGGGGTACAATCAGCCCCAGCATTTT. This sequence encodes CASSFRDRGYNQPQHF.

V and J are TRBV2 and TRBJ2-3, with D uncertain. The germline V gene encodes CDR1 SNHLY and CDR2 FYNNEI. Trimming left V 3 bases short and J 0 bases short, with 7 bases between. There are 14 residues in the CDR3. CDR3 bases: TGTGCCAGCAGTGATGACTTCAGCACAGATACGCAGTATTTT. It is translated as CASSDDFSTDTQYF.

The chain links TRBV20-1 to TRBJ2-2, with D maybe TRBD2 (7 bases). CDR3 length: 14 amino acids. Germline V gives CDR1 DFQATT, CDR2 SNEGSKA (reference sequence). Trimming shortened V by 6 bases and J by 1 base, and 12 bases separated the two germline ends. The CDR3 here is CSAGGGMNTGELFF. The CDR3 DNA is TGCAGTGCGGGAGGGGGGATGAACACCGGGGAGCTGTTTTTT.

The genes are TRBV7-9 and TRBJ2-1; 10 bases are shared with TRBD2. This CDR3 has 15 residues. The V and J ends lost 5 bases and 4 bases, in that order; junction bases with no gene match: 5. CDR1 and CDR2 from the germline V gene are SEHNR and FQNEAQ (reference sequence). CDR3 region: CASSPSGGEYNEQFF. In nucleotides, the CDR3 is TGTGCCAGCAGCCCTAGCGGGGGCGAGTACAATGAGCAGTTCTTC.

The chain employs TRBV7-9 and TRBJ2-7; 9 bases align to TRBD2. V lost 3 bases, J lost 4 bases, and 7 bases stayed unmatched. The CDR3 has 15 amino acids. Germline V gene sequence: CDR1 SEHNR, CDR2 FQNEAQ (reference sequence). As DNA, the CDR3 is TGTGCCAGCAGCTTTCCGGCGGGGGGGAGGTACGAGCAGTACTTC. Residues: CASSFPAGGRYEQYF.

This sequence joins TRBV9 and TRBJ2-5, with D perhaps TRBD2 (6 bases). CDR1 is SGDLS, CDR2 YYNGEE, per germline. The CDR3 has 17 residues. Trimming stripped 4 bases from V and 5 bases from J, with 24 bases between. CDR3 sequence (DNA): TGTGCCAGCAGCAACCCCCCAAGGGTTGGCGGAGGGGAGACCCAGTACTTC. Its translation is CASSNPPRVGGGETQYF.

The chain carries TRBV7-6 and TRBJ2-7; perhaps D is TRBD1 or TRBD2 (5 bases each). Trimming removed 7 bases from V and 2 bases from J, with 15 bases in between. The germline V gene encodes CDR1 SGHVS and CDR2 FNYEAQ. CDR3 size: 14 residues. CDR3 sequence reads: CASTASPGPYEQYF. CDR3 DNA sequence: TGTGCCAGCACAGCTTCTCCGGGACCCTACGAGCAGTACTTC.

V gene TRBV20-1 combines with J gene TRBJ2-7; D is unresolved. V was shortened by 0 bases and J by 5 bases, with 11 bases between the two germline ends. Per germline, CDR1 DFQATT and CDR2 SNEGSKA (reference sequence). The CDR3 runs 13 residues. The CDR3 sequence is CSARDPAVHEQYF. CDR3 nucleotide sequence: TGCAGTGCTAGAGATCCGGCTGTCCACGAGCAGTACTTC.

The chain uses TRBV18 and TRBJ1-4; D not certain. Germline V gene lookup returns CDR1 KGHSH and CDR2 LQKENI. CDR3 length: 13 residues. Trimming left V 0 bases short and J 7 bases short, with 6 bases between. CDR3 region: CASSPPAVEKLFF. CDR3 DNA: TGTGCCAGCTCACCACCGGCGGTTGAAAAACTGTTTTTT.

The chain has TRBV7-2 and TRBJ2-7; the match to TRBD1 covers 10 bases. The CDR3 length is 14 residues. CDR1 and CDR2 (germline): SGHTA, FQGNSA. V shed 5 bases and J 3 bases; nucleotides not matched to a gene: 4. CDR3 residues: CASSIRTGGYEQYF. CDR3 in DNA: TGTGCCAGCAGCATCAGGACAGGGGGCTACGAGCAGTACTTC.

V is TRBV5-1 and J is TRBJ2-1, with 14 bases fitting TRBD2. The CDR3 sequence is 16 residues long. J was trimmed by 7 bases and V by 4 bases; bases with no gene match: 7. In germline, CDR1 is SGHRS, CDR2 YFSETQ. CDR3: CASSPTGTSGGNEQFF. The CDR3 bases are TGCGCCAGCAGCCCGACCGGGACTAGCGGGGGTAATGAGCAGTTCTTC.

J is TRBJ2-5 and V is TRBV20-1; possible D gene TRBD2, 6 bases. Trimming took off 3 bases at V and 0 bases at J, with 14 bases between the two ends. The CDR3 spans 15 residues. Germline V gene lookup returns CDR1 DFQATT and CDR2 SNEGSKA (reference sequence). In DNA, the CDR3 is TGCAGTGCTAGGTTTGGGGCGGGGTACCAAGAGACCCAGTACTTC. Translation gives CSARFGAGYQETQYF.

The chain couples TRBV2 to TRBJ1-5; D is unresolved. The CDR3 is 15 residues long. CDR1 and CDR2 (germline): SNHLY, FYNNEI. The V gene lost 1 base and the J gene lost 0 bases, with 7 bases spanning the gap. CDR3 DNA: TGTGCCAGCAGTGAAGGGGCGATTAGCAATCAGCCCCAGCATTTT. This sequence encodes CASSEGAISNQPQHF. Combining the CDR3 with reference TRBV2 and TRBJ1-5 gives the whole variable domain EPEVTQTPSHQVTQMGQEVILRCVPISNHLYFYWYRQILGQKVEFLVSFYNNEISEKSEIFDDQFSVERPDGSNFTLKIRSTKLEDSAMYFCASSEGAISNQPQHFGDGTRLSIL.